The 27 T cell receptor beta chains presented below share a single source sample, sequenced in a study of shared clonotypes between healthy human individuals. Some clones are missing from TCRdb's copy, which holds only in-frame ones; the method was immunoSEQ multiplex PCR. The sample contains over a million clones, around 78% of which appear only once. The material sequenced was memory CD4+ T cells from PBMCs. The subset was: CD45RA-negative fraction. Receptor source: a young man in good health. Some clones in this sample may be carry-over from other donors' samples.

The chain is built from TRBV30 and TRBJ2-7; D is unclear. Germline-derived CDR1 and CDR2 are GTSNPN and SVGIG (reference sequence). V lost 3 bases and J 2 bases, leaving 17 bases between the germline ends. This CDR3 is built from 15 residues. DNA of the CDR3: TGTGCCTGGAGGGTCGTGCGTTTAAGGACCTACGAGCAGTACTTC. This codes for CAWRVVRLRTYEQYF.

There are many counts of this clone. Other DNA sequences in the sample encode the same CDR3. CDR3: CASSQETSGPYNEQFF. CDR3 bases: TGTGCCAGCAGCCAAGAGACTAGCGGGCCGTACAATGAGCAGTTCTTC. The chain links TRBV4-2 to TRBJ2-1; TRBD2 matches at 10 bases. With 0 bases clipped from V and 4 bases from J, the junction kept 3 bases outside the gene matches. Germline V CDR1 and CDR2: LGHNA, YNFKEQ. The CDR3 has 16 residues.

This sequence joins TRBV5-1 and TRBJ2-7; 8 bases map to TRBD2. The CDR3 runs to 15 residues. Trimming removed 4 bases from V and 1 base from J; junction bases left unmatched: 7. Germline V gives CDR1 SGHRS, CDR2 YFSETQ. Written as DNA, the CDR3 is TGCGCCAGCAGCCCCCGGGAGGGAGGGTCCTACGAGCAGTACTTC. Translation gives CASSPREGGSYEQYF.

This clone was found once. Other DNA sequences from this sample encode an identical CDR3 as well. J is TRBJ2-7 and V is TRBV5-1; D is ambiguous. V was pared by 0 bases and J by 2 bases, with 6 bases between. The germline V gene has CDR1 SGHRS and CDR2 YFSETQ. The CDR3 is 13 residues long. CDR3 loop: CASSLDSTYEQYF. The DNA for the CDR3 is TGCGCCAGCAGCTTGGACAGCACCTACGAGCAGTACTTC. Drawing the rest from reference TRBV5-1 and TRBJ2-7, the complete variable domain is KAGVTQTPRYLIKTRGQQVTLSCSPISGHRSVSWYQQTPGQGLQFLFEYFSETQRNKGNFPGRFSGRQFSNSRSEMNVSTLELGDSALYLCASSLDSTYEQYFGPGTRLTVT.

On this clone: A much more abundant neighbour one base away suggests this may be a read error. V gene TRBV29-1 combines with J gene TRBJ2-1; 8 bases are shared with TRBD2. Germline lookup yields CDR1 SQVTM and CDR2 ANQGSEA. This CDR3 region has 15 residues. CDR3 region: CSVPTSAGGRDERFF. CDR3 bases: TGCAGCGTTCCAACCAGTGCGGGAGGCAGGGATGAGCGGTTCTTC.

In its sample, this clone was seen a few times. Compared with germline, one end of the junction differs, possibly owing to a read error. The chain combines TRBV30 with TRBJ2-1; TRBD1 might be the D (5 bases). Germline V lookup: CDR1 GTSNPN, CDR2 SVGIG (reference sequence). This CDR3 has 11 amino acids. In DNA form, the CDR3 reads TGCATGACAGCCGCCTACAATGAGCAGTTCTTC. This encodes CMTAAYNEQFF. The full variable domain, rest sourced from reference TRBV30 and TRBJ2-1, is SQTIHQWPATLVQPVGSPLSLECTVEGTSNPNLYWYRQAAGRGLQLLFYSVGIGQISSEVPQNLSASRPQDRQFILSSKKLLLSDSGFYLCMTAAYNEQFFGPGTRLTVL.

This clone was counted between two and nine times. The chain recombines TRBV7-3 with TRBJ2-5; D is uncertain. The closer fit of TRBJ2-7 to the DNA end suggests the J call may be wrong. Looked up from germline, CDR1 is SGHTA and CDR2 is FQGTGA. The CDR3 length is 15 residues. The CDR3 DNA reads as TGTGCCAGCAGCTTATTTGGGATTGGCTCCTACGAGCAGTACTTC. Translating gives CASSLFGIGSYEQYF.

This rearrangement joins TRBV5-6 to TRBJ2-5, with TRBD2 matching over 8 bases. The CDR3 is 13 residues long. The ends lost 4 bases at V and 3 bases at J; junction bases unmatched: 2. Germline V gene sequence: CDR1 SGHDT, CDR2 YYEEEE. The CDR3 loop is CASSALAEETQYF. The CDR3 coding sequence is TGTGCCAGCAGCGCACTAGCGGAAGAGACCCAGTACTTC.

Remarks on this clone: In the same sample, other DNA sequences code for this CDR3. This chain links TRBV9 with TRBJ2-1, with 8 bases lining up with TRBD1. The CDR3 length is 15 residues. Germline V gene data show CDR1 as SGDLS and CDR2 as YYNGEE. The V and J ends lost 2 bases and 3 bases, in that order; junction bases with no gene match: 4. The CDR3 DNA reads TGTGCCAGCAGCGTCGACAGGGGTGGCTACAATGAGCAGTTCTTC. It translates to CASSVDRGGYNEQFF. Full variable domain (outside the CDR3, taken from reference TRBV9 and TRBJ2-1): DSGVTQTPKHLITATGQRVTLRCSPRSGDLSVYWYQQSLDQGLQFLIQYYNGEERAKGNILERFSAQQFPDLHSELNLSSLELGDSALYFCASSVDRGGYNEQFFGPGTRLTVL.

The table lists this clone with a count of one. The genes are TRBV9 and TRBJ2-2; no reliable D call. The germline V gene encodes CDR1 SGDLS and CDR2 YYNGEE. The V end lost 6 bases, the J end lost 6 bases, and 15 bases lay between the germline ends. The CDR3 length is 14 residues. The CDR3 here is CASKERSGAGELFF. The DNA for the CDR3 is TGTGCCAGCAAGGAGAGGTCTGGGGCCGGGGAGCTGTTTTTT. Filled out from reference TRBV9 and TRBJ2-2, the complete variable domain reads DSGVTQTPKHLITATGQRVTLRCSPRSGDLSVYWYQQSLDQGLQFLIQYYNGEERAKGNILERFSAQQFPDLHSELNLSSLELGDSALYFCASKERSGAGELFFGEGSRLTVL.

Turning to this clone: A much bigger clone sits one base away, suggesting this may be a read error. The rearrangement joins TRBV9 to TRBJ1-3; D is undetermined. The CDR3 is 13 amino acids. V was shortened by 4 bases and J by 4 bases, with 9 bases between the two germline ends. Germline assignment: CDR1 SGDLS and CDR2 YYNGEE. The CDR3 loop reads CASSQVEGNTIYF. For the CDR3, the DNA is TGTGCCAGCAGCCAGGTCGAGGGAAACACCATATATTTT. The full variable domain, rest sourced from reference TRBV9 and TRBJ1-3, is DSGVTQTPKHLITATGQRVTLRCSPRSGDLSVYWYQQSLDQGLQFLIQYYNGEERAKGNILERFSAQQFPDLHSELNLSSLELGDSALYFCASSQVEGNTIYFGEGSWLTVV.

This clone was recorded many times. The rearrangement uses TRBV10-2 and TRBJ2-4; 11 positions agree with TRBD2. The germline V gene has CDR1 WSHSY and CDR2 SAAADI. This CDR3 region has 17 residues. J gave up 4 bases and V 5 bases, and 10 bases lay outside the gene matches. The CDR3 bases are TGCGCCAGCAGTTTCTCATCCGGGACTAGCGGTAAAAACATTCAGTACTTC. Its translation: CASSFSSGTSGKNIQYF.

This clone was recorded a few times. At one end, the junction sequence differs from germline, possibly due to a read error. The rearrangement uses TRBV6-1 and TRBJ1-5; 11 nucleotides match TRBD1. Germline-derived CDR1 and CDR2 are MNHNS and SASEGT. The CDR3 totals 15 residues. The CDR3 here is CASSDRTGGKQPQHF. In DNA, the CDR3 is TGTGCCAGCAGTGATCGGACAGGGGGCAAACAGCCCCAGCATTTT.

Turning to this clone: A much more abundant neighbour one base away suggests this may be a read error. J is TRBJ1-1 and V is TRBV11-2; the D is unclear. Germline lookup yields CDR1 SGHAT and CDR2 FQNNGV. The V end was cut by 4 bases, the J end by 4 bases, with 10 bases between. This CDR3 is built from 13 residues. CDR3 sequence reads: CASSYEPGTEAFF. DNA for the CDR3: TGTGCCAGCAGCTACGAGCCGGGCACTGAAGCTTTCTTT.

The chain employs TRBV6-6 and TRBJ2-7, with D unclear. V was trimmed by 0 bases and J by 3 bases, leaving 3 bases between them. The CDR3 has 12 residues. Germline CDR1 is MNHNY and CDR2 is SVGAGI (reference sequence). CDR3 bases: TGTGCCAGCAGTTACTCCCTCTACGAGCAGTACTTC. It translates to CASSYSLYEQYF.

V usage is TRBV4-3 and J usage is TRBJ2-3; no clear D gene. There are 14 residues in the CDR3. CDR1 and CDR2 from the germline V gene are LGHNA and YSLEER. The V end was cut by 0 bases, the J end by 2 bases, with 6 bases between. DNA of the CDR3: TGCGCCAGCAGCCAAGATCCTTTCACAGATACGCAGTATTTT. Its translation is CASSQDPFTDTQYF.

The CDR3 DNA sequence: TGCGCCAGCACTAGGGACTTCAATCAGCCCCAGCATTTT. It codes for CASTRDFNQPQHF. J is TRBJ1-5 and V is TRBV10-2; the D gene is possibly TRBD1 (5 bases). CDR3 length: 13 residues. Germline assignment: CDR1 WSHSY and CDR2 SAAADI. The ends were cut back, 7 bases at V and 3 bases at J, with 10 bases in the middle.

The V call is TRBV4-1, the J call TRBJ2-4; TRBD2 might be the D (6 bases). Trimming shortened V by 1 base and J by 4 bases, and 8 bases separated the two germline ends. This CDR3 is 14 amino acids long. Per germline, CDR1 MGHRA and CDR2 YSYEKL. The CDR3 region is CASSQVGGKNIQYF. For the CDR3, the DNA is TGCGCCAGCAGCCAAGTTGGGGGGAAAAACATTCAGTACTTC.

The rearrangement joins TRBV6-1 to TRBJ2-5; D gene uncertain. Germline CDR1 is MNHNS and CDR2 is SASEGT. CDR3 length: 14 amino acids. Trimming cost V 2 bases and J 5 bases, with 12 bases left between them. The CDR3 DNA reads as TGTGCCAGCAGTGAACTCCGGGTAATCGAGACCCAGTACTTC. Translating gives CASSELRVIETQYF.

Notes on this clone: This may arise from a read error, as a much more abundant clone is one base away. Other DNA sequences in this specimen translate into the identical CDR3. The gene calls are TRBV9 and TRBJ2-1; possible D gene TRBD1, 5 bases. The CDR3 has 13 amino acids. Germline loops: CDR1 SGDLS, CDR2 YYNGEE. The CDR3 bases are TGTGCTAGCAGCCCTACACCCAGGGATGAGCAGTTCTTC. Its protein is CASSPTPRDEQFF.

The chain combines TRBV6-6 with TRBJ2-7, with D perhaps TRBD2 (6 bases). The germline CDR1 and CDR2 sequences are MNHNY and SVGAGI (reference sequence). The CDR3 is made up of 15 amino acids. The V end lost 6 bases, the J end lost 2 bases, and 17 bases lay between the germline ends. The CDR3 here is CASSPGRGGPYEQYF. As DNA, the CDR3 is TGTGCCAGCAGCCCAGGTCGGGGAGGACCCTACGAGCAGTACTTC.

The chain uses TRBV14 and TRBJ1-1; 8 positions agree with TRBD1. The CDR3 is 18 amino acids. Trimming removed 0 bases from V and 3 bases from J; junction bases left unmatched: 12. Looked up from germline, CDR1 is SGHDN and CDR2 is FVKESK. The CDR3 DNA reads TGTGCCAGCAGCCAAGATCCCCACCGGACAGGGATGGACACTGAAGCTTTCTTT. This codes for CASSQDPHRTGMDTEAFF.

The J gene is TRBJ2-3, the V gene TRBV4-3; 10 nucleotides agree with TRBD2. With V trimmed by 5 bases and J by 0 bases, 5 bases remained unmatched. The CDR3 is 16 amino acids. Germline assignment: CDR1 LGHNA and CDR2 YSLEER. The CDR3 region has the DNA TGCGCCAGCAGCTTTGAACTAGCGGGGAGCACAGATACGCAGTATTTT. Translating it yields CASSFELAGSTDTQYF.

Only a few counts were recorded for this clone. The chain links TRBV7-9 to TRBJ2-2, with 8 nucleotides matching TRBD1. Germline V gene lookup returns CDR1 SEHNR and CDR2 FQNEAQ (reference sequence). The V and J ends lost 1 base and 7 bases, in that order; junction bases with no gene match: 2. This CDR3 contains 14 residues. CDR3 coding DNA: TGTGCCAGCAGCTTAGGACAGGGGCTCGGGGAGCTGTTTTTT. Protein product: CASSLGQGLGELFF.

This chain joins TRBV28 and TRBJ1-5, with D uncertain. CDR1 and CDR2 from the germline V gene are MDHEN and SYDVKM. The V gene lost 3 bases and the J gene lost 2 bases, with 8 bases spanning the gap. The CDR3 has 14 amino acids. Written as DNA, the CDR3 is TGTGCCAGCAGTTTTGGTTGGGGCAATCAGCCCCAGCATTTT. Protein sequence: CASSFGWGNQPQHF. Drawing the rest from reference TRBV28 and TRBJ1-5, the complete variable domain is DVKVTQSSRYLVKRTGEKVFLECVQDMDHENMFWYRQDPGLGLRLIYFSYDVKMKEKGDIPEGYSVSREKKERFSLILESASTNQTSMYLCASSFGWGNQPQHFGDGTRLSIL.

This clone appeared once. The rearrangement uses TRBV6-1 and TRBJ2-5, with D uncertain. The CDR3 contains 13 residues. V was clipped by 5 bases and J by 1 base, with 8 bases between them. Germline V gene sequence: CDR1 MNHNS, CDR2 SASEGT. CDR3 residues: CASSRFGQETQYF. The CDR3, as DNA: TGTGCCAGCAGTCGCTTTGGCCAAGAGACCCAGTACTTC.

The chain uses TRBV19 and TRBJ1-4, with TRBD1 matching 8 bases. V lost 5 bases, J lost 7 bases, and 6 bases stayed unmatched. The CDR3 sequence is 14 residues long. CDR1 and CDR2 (germline): LNHDA, SQIVND (reference sequence). In DNA, the CDR3 is TGTGCCAGTAGTCTACAGGGGGGAGGTGAAAAACTGTTTTTT. Amino acid sequence: CASSLQGGGEKLFF. Full variable domain (remainder filled in from reference TRBV19 and TRBJ1-4): DGGITQSPKYLFRKEGQNVTLSCEQNLNHDAMYWYRQDPGQGLRLIYYSQIVNDFQKGDIAEGYSVSREKKESFPLTVTSAQKNPTAFYLCASSLQGGGEKLFFGSGTQLSVL.